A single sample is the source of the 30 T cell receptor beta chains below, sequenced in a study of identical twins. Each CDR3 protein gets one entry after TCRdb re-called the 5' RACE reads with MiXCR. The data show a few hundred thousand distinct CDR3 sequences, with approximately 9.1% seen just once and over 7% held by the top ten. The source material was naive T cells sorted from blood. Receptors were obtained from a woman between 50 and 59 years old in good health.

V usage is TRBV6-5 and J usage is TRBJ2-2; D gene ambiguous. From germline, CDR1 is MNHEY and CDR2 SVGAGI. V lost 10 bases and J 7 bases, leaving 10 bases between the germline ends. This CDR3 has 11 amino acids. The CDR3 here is CATAKGGELFF. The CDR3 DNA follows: TGTGCCACCGCTAAAGGCGGGGAGCTGTTTTTT.

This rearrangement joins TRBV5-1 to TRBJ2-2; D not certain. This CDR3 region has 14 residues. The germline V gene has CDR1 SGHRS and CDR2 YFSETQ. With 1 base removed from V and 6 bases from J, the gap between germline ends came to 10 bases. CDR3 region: CASSLSWGSGELFF. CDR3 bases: TGCGCCAGCAGCTTGTCATGGGGTTCCGGGGAGCTGTTTTTT.

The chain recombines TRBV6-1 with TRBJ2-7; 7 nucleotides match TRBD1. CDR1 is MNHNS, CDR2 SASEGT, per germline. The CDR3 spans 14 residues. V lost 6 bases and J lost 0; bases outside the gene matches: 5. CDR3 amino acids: CASRSGGSSYEQYV. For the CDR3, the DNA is TGTGCCAGCAGATCAGGGGGAAGCTCCTACGAGCAGTACGTC.

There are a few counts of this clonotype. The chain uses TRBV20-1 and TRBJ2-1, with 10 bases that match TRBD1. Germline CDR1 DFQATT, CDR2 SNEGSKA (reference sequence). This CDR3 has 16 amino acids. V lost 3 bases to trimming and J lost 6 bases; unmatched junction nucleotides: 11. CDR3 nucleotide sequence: TGCAGTGCTAGGACCCCCGGGACAGGGGCTAGCAATGAGCAGTTCTTC. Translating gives CSARTPGTGASNEQFF.

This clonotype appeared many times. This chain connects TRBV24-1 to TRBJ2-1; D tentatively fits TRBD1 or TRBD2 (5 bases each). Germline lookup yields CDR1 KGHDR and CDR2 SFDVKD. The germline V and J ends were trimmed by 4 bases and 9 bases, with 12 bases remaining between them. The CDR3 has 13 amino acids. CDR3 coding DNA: TGTGCCACCAGTGACGGGGCGCGGAGTGAGCAGTTCTTC. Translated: CATSDGARSEQFF.

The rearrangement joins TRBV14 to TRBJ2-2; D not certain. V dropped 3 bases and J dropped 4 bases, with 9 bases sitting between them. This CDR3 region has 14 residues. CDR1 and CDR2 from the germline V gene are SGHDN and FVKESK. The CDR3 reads CASSHRAFTGELFF. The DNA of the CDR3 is TGTGCCAGCAGCCACCGGGCCTTCACCGGGGAGCTGTTTTTT.

CDR3 bases: TGTGCCACCAGTGATTGGGTAACAGGGGCTCCCAATGAGCAGTTCTTC. It specifies CATSDWVTGAPNEQFF. The rearrangement joins TRBV24-1 to TRBJ2-1; 7 bases are a match to TRBD1. Germline V CDR1 and CDR2: KGHDR, SFDVKD. Losses at the gene ends were 2 bases for V and 6 bases for J; bases not matched to a gene: 9. This CDR3 contains 16 residues.

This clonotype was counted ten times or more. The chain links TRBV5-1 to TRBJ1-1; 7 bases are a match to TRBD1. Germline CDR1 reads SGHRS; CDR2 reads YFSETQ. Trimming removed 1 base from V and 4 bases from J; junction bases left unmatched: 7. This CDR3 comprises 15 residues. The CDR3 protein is CASSLTGTVGTEAFF. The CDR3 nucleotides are TGCGCCAGCAGCTTGACCGGGACAGTCGGCACTGAAGCTTTCTTT.

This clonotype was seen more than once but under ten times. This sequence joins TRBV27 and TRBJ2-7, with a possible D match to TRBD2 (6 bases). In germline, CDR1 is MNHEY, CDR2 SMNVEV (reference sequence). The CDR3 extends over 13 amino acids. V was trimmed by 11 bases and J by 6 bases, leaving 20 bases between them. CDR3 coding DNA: TGTGCCGCCGGGAGTTTTGGGGCCGGCGAGCAGTACGTC. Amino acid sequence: CAAGSFGAGEQYV.

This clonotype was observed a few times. The CDR3 region has the DNA TGTGCCAGCAGCATTGACAGGGGGGCAGCTTTCTTT. Amino acid sequence: CASSIDRGAAFF. The rearrangement joins TRBV7-6 to TRBJ1-1; 9 positions match TRBD1. After removal of 5 bases from V and 10 bases from J, the junction contained 5 bases not matched to a gene. The CDR3 runs to 12 residues. Germline V gene data show CDR1 as SGHVS and CDR2 as FNYEAQ.

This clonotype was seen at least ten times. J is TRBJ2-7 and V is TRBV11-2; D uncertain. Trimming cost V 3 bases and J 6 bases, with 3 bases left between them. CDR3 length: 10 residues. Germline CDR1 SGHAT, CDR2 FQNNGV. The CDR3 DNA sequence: TGTGCCAGCAGCTTTCTCGAGCAGTACTTC. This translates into CASSFLEQYF.

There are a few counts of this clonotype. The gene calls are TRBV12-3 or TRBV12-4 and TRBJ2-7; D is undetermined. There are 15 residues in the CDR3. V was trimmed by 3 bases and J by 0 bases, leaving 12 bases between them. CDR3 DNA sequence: TGTGCCAGCAGTTTTTGGGTCCAGAGCTCCTACGAGCAGTACTTC. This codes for CASSFWVQSSYEQYF.

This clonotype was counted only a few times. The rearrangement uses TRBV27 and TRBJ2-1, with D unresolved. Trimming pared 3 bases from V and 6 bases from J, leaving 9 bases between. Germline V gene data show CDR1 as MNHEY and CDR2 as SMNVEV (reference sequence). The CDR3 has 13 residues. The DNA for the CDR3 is TGTGCCAGCAGTTTTCTAGGGTCCAATGAGCAGTTCTTC. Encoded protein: CASSFLGSNEQFF.

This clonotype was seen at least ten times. The CDR3 sequence is CANPPGSSGNTIYF. The CDR3, as DNA: TGTGCCAACCCCCCGGGCAGCAGTGGAAACACCATATATTTT. This chain uses TRBV12-3 or TRBV12-4 with TRBJ1-3; no firm D call. With 10 bases removed from V and 3 bases from J, the gap between germline ends came to 16 bases. The CDR3 loop spans 14 amino acids.

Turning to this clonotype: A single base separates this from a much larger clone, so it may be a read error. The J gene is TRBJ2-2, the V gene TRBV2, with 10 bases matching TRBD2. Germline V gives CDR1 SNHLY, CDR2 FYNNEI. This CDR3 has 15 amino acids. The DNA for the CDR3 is TGTCCCAGCAAGGAGCGGGAGGGGAACACCGGGGAGCTGTTTTTT. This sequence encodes CPSKEREGNTGELFF.

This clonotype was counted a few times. CDR3: CARNATGLYNSPLHF. Written as DNA, the CDR3 is TGTGCCAGGAACGCAACAGGGCTTTACAATTCACCCCTCCACTTT. This chain uses TRBV21-1 with TRBJ1-6. TRBV21-1 corresponds to a pseudogene. The CDR3 length is 15 residues.

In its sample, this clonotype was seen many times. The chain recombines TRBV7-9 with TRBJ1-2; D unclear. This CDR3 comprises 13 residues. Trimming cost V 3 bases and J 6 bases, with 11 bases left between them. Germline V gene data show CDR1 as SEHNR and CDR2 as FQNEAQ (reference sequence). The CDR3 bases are TGTGCCAGCAGCTTCAGAGGCTCTAATGGCTACACCTTC. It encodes CASSFRGSNGYTF. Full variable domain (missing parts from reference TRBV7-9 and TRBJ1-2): DTGVSQNPRHKITKRGQNVTFRCDPISEHNRLYWYRQTLGQGPEFLTYFQNEAQLEKSRLLSDRFSAERPKGSFSTLEIQRTEQGDSAMYLCASSFRGSNGYTFGSGTRLTVV.

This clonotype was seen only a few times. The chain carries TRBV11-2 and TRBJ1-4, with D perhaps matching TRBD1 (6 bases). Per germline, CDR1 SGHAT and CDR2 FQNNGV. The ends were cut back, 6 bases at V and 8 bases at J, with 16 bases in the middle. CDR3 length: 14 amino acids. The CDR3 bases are TGTGCCAGCAGTTCCCGGACAGCTGGGGAAAAACTGTTTTTT. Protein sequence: CASSSRTAGEKLFF. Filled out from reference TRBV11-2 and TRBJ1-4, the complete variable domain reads EAGVAQSPRYKIIEKRQSVAFWCNPISGHATLYWYQQILGQGPKLLIQFQNNGVVDDSQLPKDRFSAERLKGVDSTLKIQPAKLEDSAVYLCASSSRTAGEKLFFGSGTQLSVL.

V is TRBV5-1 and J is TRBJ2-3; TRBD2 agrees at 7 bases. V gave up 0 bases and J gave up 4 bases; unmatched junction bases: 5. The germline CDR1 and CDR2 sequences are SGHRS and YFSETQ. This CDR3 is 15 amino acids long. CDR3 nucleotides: TGCGCCAGCAGCTTGGGCGGGAGCGGCTCAGATACGCAGTATTTT. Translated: CASSLGGSGSDTQYF.

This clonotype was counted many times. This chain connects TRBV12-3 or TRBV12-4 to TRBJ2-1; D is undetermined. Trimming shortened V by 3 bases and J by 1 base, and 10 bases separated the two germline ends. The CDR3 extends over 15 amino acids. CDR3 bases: TGTGCCAGCAGTTTTCGTCAGGTGTCCTACAATGAGCAGTTCTTC. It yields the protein CASSFRQVSYNEQFF.

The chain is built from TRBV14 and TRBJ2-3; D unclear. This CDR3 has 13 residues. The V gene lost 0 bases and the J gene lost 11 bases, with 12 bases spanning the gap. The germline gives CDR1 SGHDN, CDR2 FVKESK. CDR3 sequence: CASSQDLTLGQYF. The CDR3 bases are TGTGCCAGCAGCCAAGATCTGACCCTAGGGCAGTATTTT. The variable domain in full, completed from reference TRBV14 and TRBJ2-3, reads EAGVTQFPSHSVIEKGQTVTLRCDPISGHDNLYWYRRVMGKEIKFLLHFVKESKQDESGMPNNRFLAERTGGTYSTLKVQPAELEDSGVYFCASSQDLTLGQYFGPGTRLTVL.

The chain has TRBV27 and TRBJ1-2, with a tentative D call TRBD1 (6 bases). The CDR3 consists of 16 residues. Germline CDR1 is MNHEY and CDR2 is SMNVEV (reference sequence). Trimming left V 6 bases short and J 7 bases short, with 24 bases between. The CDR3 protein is CASSPYRQATGSGYTF. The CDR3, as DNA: TGTGCCAGCAGCCCCTATCGACAGGCCACGGGGAGTGGCTACACCTTC.

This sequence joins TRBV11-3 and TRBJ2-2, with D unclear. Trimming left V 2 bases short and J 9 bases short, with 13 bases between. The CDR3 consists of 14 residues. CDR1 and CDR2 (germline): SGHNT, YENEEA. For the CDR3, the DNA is TGTGCCAGCAGCTTAACATCCCTGGGGTGGGAGCTGTTTTTT. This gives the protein CASSLTSLGWELFF.

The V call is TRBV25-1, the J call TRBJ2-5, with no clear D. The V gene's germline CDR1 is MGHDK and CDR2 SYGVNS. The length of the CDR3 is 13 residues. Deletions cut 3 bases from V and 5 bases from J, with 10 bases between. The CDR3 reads CASSDEFWETQYF. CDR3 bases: TGTGCCAGCAGTGATGAATTTTGGGAGACCCAGTACTTC.

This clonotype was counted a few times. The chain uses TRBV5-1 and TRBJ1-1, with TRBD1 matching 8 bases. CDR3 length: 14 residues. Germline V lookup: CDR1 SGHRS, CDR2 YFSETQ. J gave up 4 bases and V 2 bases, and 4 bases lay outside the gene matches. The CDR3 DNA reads TGCGCCAGCAGCTTACAGGGGGGAAGCACTGAAGCTTTCTTT. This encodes CASSLQGGSTEAFF.

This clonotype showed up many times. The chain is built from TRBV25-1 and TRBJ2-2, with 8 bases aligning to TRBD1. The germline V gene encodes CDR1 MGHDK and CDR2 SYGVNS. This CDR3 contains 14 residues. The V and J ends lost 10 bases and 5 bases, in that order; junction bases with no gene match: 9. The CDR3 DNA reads TGTGCCACCGAAAGACAGGGGCTTACCGGGGAGCTGTTTTTT. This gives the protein CATERQGLTGELFF.

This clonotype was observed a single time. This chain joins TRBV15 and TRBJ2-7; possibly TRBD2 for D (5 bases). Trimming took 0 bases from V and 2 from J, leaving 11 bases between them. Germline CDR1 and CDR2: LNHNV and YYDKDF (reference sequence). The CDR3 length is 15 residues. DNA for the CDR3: TGTGCCACCAGCAGAGATCATGCAGCGGCCTACGAGCAGTACTTC. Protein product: CATSRDHAAAYEQYF. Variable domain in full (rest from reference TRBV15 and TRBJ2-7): DAMVIQNPRYQVTQFGKPVTLSCSQTLNHNVMYWYQQKSSQAPKLLFHYYDKDFNNEADTPDNFQSRRPNTSFCFLDIRSPGLGDTAMYLCATSRDHAAAYEQYFGPGTRLTVT.

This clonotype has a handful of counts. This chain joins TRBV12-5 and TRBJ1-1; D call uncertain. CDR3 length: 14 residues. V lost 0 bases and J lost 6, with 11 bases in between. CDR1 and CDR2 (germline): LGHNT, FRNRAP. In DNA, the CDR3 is TGTGCTAGTGGTTTGGTACTAGGGCCCGCTGAAGCTTTCTTT. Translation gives CASGLVLGPAEAFF.

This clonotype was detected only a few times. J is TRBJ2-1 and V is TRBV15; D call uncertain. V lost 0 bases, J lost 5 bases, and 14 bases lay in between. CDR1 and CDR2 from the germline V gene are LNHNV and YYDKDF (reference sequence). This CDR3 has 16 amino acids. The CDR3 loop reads CATSRDVFGKDNEQFF. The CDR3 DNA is TGTGCCACCAGCAGAGACGTGTTTGGAAAGGACAATGAGCAGTTCTTC.

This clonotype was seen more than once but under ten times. The CDR3 loop reads CASSQGLAGGNEQFF. The CDR3 region has the DNA TGTGCCAGCAGCCAGGGACTAGCGGGGGGCAATGAGCAGTTCTTC. The chain recombines TRBV3-1 with TRBJ2-1; TRBD2 agrees at 15 bases. Germline CDR1 LGHDT, CDR2 YNNKEL (reference sequence). Trimming cost V 3 bases and J 6 bases; bases outside gene matches: 0. This CDR3 has 15 residues.